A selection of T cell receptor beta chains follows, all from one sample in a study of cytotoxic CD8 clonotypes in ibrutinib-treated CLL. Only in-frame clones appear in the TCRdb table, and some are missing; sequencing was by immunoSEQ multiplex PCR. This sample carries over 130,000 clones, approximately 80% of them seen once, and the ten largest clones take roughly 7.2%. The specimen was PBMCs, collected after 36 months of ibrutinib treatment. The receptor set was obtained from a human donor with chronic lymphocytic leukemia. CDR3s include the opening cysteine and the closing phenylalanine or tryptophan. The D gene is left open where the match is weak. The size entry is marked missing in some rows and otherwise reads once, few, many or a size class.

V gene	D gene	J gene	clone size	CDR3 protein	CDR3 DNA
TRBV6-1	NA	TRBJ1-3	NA	CASRPRWAGGNTIYF	TGTGCCAGCAGGCCGCGGTGGGCTGGTGGAAACACCATATATTTT
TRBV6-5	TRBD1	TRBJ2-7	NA	CASSYSRQGVEQYF	TGTGCCAGCAGTTACTCGAGGCAGGGGGTCGAGCAGTACTTC
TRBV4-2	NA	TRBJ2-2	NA	CASTYFLGITGELFF	TGTGCCAGCACCTATTTTTTGGGGATCACCGGGGAGCTGTTTTTT
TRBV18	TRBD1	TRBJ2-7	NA	CASSVTLDRAGEQYF	TGTGCCAGCTCAGTAACCTTGGACAGGGCCGGCGAGCAGTACTTC
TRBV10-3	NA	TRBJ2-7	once	CAISALDSSYEQYF	TGTGCCATCAGTGCTTTGGACAGTTCCTACGAGCAGTACTTC
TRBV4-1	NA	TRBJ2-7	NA	CASSQWTRSYEQYF	TGCGCCAGCAGCCAGTGGACCCGCTCCTACGAGCAGTACTTC
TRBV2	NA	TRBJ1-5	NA	CASKLGDQPQHF	TGTGCCAGCAAATTGGGCGATCAGCCCCAGCATTTT
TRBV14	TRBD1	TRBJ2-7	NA	CASSKRTGPYEQYF	TGTGCCAGCAGCAAACGGACAGGACCCTACGAGCAGTACTTC
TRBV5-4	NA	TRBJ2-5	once	CASSLRGRETQYF	TGTGCCAGCAGCTTGCGGGGTAGAGAGACCCAGTACTTC
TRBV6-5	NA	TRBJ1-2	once	CASSLHLNAPKGYTF	TGTGCCAGCAGTTTACACCTTAACGCGCCGAAAGGCTACACCTTC
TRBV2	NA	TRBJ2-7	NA	CASSNEFYEQYF	TGTGCCAGCAGTAACGAGTTTTACGAGCAGTACTTC
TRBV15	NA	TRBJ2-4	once	CATSRRSGAYIQYF	TGTGCCACCAGCAGGAGATCAGGGGCATACATTCAGTACTTC
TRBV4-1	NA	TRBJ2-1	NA	CASSQVPKGGNEQFF	TGCGCCAGCAGCCAAGTTCCTAAGGGGGGCAATGAGCAGTTCTTC
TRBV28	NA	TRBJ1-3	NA	CASSFPGAGNTIYF	TGTGCCAGCAGTTTCCCCGGGGCTGGAAACACCATATATTTT
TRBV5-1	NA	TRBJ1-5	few	CASSSPGPQHF	TGCGCCAGCAGCTCCCCTGGGCCCCAGCATTTT
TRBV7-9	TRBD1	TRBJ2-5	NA	CASSSPKHRGQETQYF	TGTGCCAGCAGCTCTCCCAAGCACAGGGGCCAAGAGACCCAGTACTTC
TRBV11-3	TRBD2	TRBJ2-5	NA	CASSPGTSGGQTQYF	TGTGCCAGCAGCCCCGGGACTAGCGGGGGGCAGACCCAGTACTTC
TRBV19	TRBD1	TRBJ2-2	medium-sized	CASSTGTGYTGELFF	TGTGCCAGTAGTACCGGGACAGGATACACCGGGGAGCTGTTTTTT
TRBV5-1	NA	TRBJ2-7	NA	CASSWLRVGEIGEQYF	TGCGCCAGCAGCTGGCTTAGGGTAGGGGAGATTGGGGAGCAGTACTTC
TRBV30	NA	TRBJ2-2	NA	CAWSVSPSLGGELFF	TGTGCCTGGAGTGTATCCCCGAGTCTGGGCGGGGAGCTGTTTTTT
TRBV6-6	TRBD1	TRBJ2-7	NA	CASRGTDRDEQYF	TGTGCCAGCAGGGGAACGGACAGGGACGAGCAGTACTTC
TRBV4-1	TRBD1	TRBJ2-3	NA	CASSRGQGTTTDTQYF	TGCGCCAGCAGCCGGGGACAGGGGACTACCACAGATACGCAGTATTTT
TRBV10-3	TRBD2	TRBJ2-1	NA	CAISERTSGNNEQFF	TGTGCCATCAGTGAGCGGACTAGCGGGAACAATGAGCAGTTCTTC
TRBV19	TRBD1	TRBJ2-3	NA	CASKNDRWTGDTDTQYF	TGTGCCAGTAAGAACGACCGTTGGACAGGGGACACAGATACGCAGTATTTT
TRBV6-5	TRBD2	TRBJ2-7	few	CASSPKWGRAYEQYF	TGTGCCAGCAGTCCCAAATGGGGGAGGGCCTACGAGCAGTACTTC
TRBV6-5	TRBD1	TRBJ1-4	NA	CASSRQGRGEKLFF	TGTGCCAGCAGCCGACAGGGACGAGGGGAAAAACTGTTTTTT